This TCR beta chain was observed in a study of cytomegalovirus exposure and HLA in healthy donors. Findings and caveats of the study: The investigators catalogued 150 to 200 TCR beta chains as cytomegalovirus-associated.

The CDR3 is 14 amino acids. Trimming left V 1 base short and J 9 bases short, with 13 bases between. The germline gives CDR1 SGHTA, CDR2 FQGNSA. The study ran its PCR with 60 Vbeta and 13 Jbeta primers. TCRdb's copy holds only in-frame clones and misses some; the assay was immunoSEQ multiplex PCR. Altogether over 85,000 clones are present, over 75% being singletons, with the ten largest covering around 3.6%. This clone was counted only a few times. Its target is not known. The sequence came from a middle-aged man in good health and CMV-seronegative. The chain employs TRBV7-2 and TRBJ1-5; D is unclear. Sequencing was done on a sample of PBMCs. DNA for the CDR3: TGTGCCAGCAGCTTAGGGCGCGGTGGAGGGCCCCAGCATTTT. Translated, it gives CASSLGRGGGPQHF.